One and the same sample provided the 24 T cell receptor beta chains below, sequenced in a study of regulatory T cells in long-lasting Graves disease. The time point is: persistent/refractory GD, antithyroid drugs over 5 years with positive TRAb. The TCR library used RNA extracted from PBMCs. With iRepertoire HTBI primers and Arm-PCR of CDR3 regions, TCR beta libraries were built. TCRdb ran MiXCR on the multiplex PCR reads and lists one entry per CDR3 protein. This table holds about 430,000 distinct CDR3 sequences, roughly 23% found once. The sequencing used peripheral blood mononuclear cells (PBMCs), collected when the disease was refractory, from a patient treated with antithyroid drugs. These TCRs come from a female donor with Graves disease.

The CDR3 DNA reads as TGCGCCAGCGGTACAGGGGAGTACACCGGGGAGCTGTTTTTT. Encoded protein: CASGTGEYTGELFF. This sequence joins TRBV5-1 and TRBJ2-2; 7 nucleotides line up with TRBD1. V dropped 7 bases and J dropped 3; count of bases not matched to a gene: 6. The germline CDR1 and CDR2 sequences are SGHRS and YFSETQ. CDR3 size: 14 residues.

This clonotype was seen a few times. The chain joins TRBV7-6 to TRBJ2-7, with 8 bases fitting TRBD2. V was pared by 3 bases and J by 3 bases, with 7 bases of the junction left unmatched. Germline V gene data show CDR1 as SGHVS and CDR2 as FNYEAQ. The CDR3 extends over 15 amino acids. Here the CDR3 reads CASSLDSGKNYEQYF. The CDR3, as DNA: TGTGCCAGCAGCTTGGATAGCGGGAAGAACTACGAGCAGTACTTC.

This clonotype occurred a few times. The chain employs TRBV11-1 and TRBJ2-3; 8 bases are shared with TRBD1. Germline loops: CDR1 SGHAT, CDR2 FQDESV (reference sequence). The J segment lost 9 bases and the V segment lost 6 bases, leaving 8 bases of the junction unmatched. The CDR3 contains 13 residues. CDR3: CASSRGQGSTQYF. DNA for the CDR3: TGTGCCAGCAGTCGTGGACAGGGTTCGACGCAGTATTTT.

The J gene is TRBJ1-2, the V gene TRBV30, with D uncertain. Trimming stripped 2 bases from V and 4 bases from J, with 8 bases between. There are 12 residues in the CDR3. From germline, CDR1 is GTSNPN and CDR2 SVGIG (reference sequence). CDR3 nucleotides: TGTGCCTGGAGTATCATGTCCTATGGCTACACCTTC. Protein: CAWSIMSYGYTF.

This rearrangement joins TRBV20-1 to TRBJ2-6; 8 bases agree with TRBD1. The CDR3 runs 16 residues. The junction had 3 bases not matched to a gene; V was cut back by 2 bases and J by 0 bases. Germline values: CDR1 DFQATT, CDR2 SNEGSKA (reference sequence). DNA of the CDR3: TGCAGTGCTAGAACAGGGGGGAGCTCTGGGGCCAACGTCCTGACTTTC. It specifies CSARTGGSSGANVLTF.

The table lists this clonotype with many counts. The chain combines TRBV11-2 with TRBJ2-2; no firm D call. V lost 1 base to trimming and J lost 0 bases, with 9 bases between them. Germline assignment: CDR1 SGHAT and CDR2 FQNNGV. CDR3 length: 16 amino acids. The CDR3 DNA follows: TGTGCCAGCAGCTTAGTGGGTAACGCGAACACCGGGGAGCTGTTTTTT. Amino acid sequence: CASSLVGNANTGELFF.

At least ten counts were recorded for this clonotype. The CDR3 is CASSLSDRHTEAFF. The CDR3 DNA sequence: TGTGCCAGCAGTTTATCGGACAGGCACACTGAAGCTTTCTTT. V usage is TRBV28 and J usage is TRBJ1-1, with TRBD1 identical over 7 bases. V was clipped by 1 base and J by 3 bases; unmatched bases: 2. The germline V gene encodes CDR1 MDHEN and CDR2 SYDVKM. The CDR3 runs 14 residues.

The chain combines TRBV20-1 with TRBJ2-7, with 11 bases aligning to TRBD1. The germline V gene encodes CDR1 DFQATT and CDR2 SNEGSKA (reference sequence). The CDR3 is 17 amino acids. V shed 1 base and J 5 bases; nucleotides not matched to a gene: 13. The CDR3 coding sequence is TGCAGTGCTAGAGTTCCGATAGGACAGGGGGCATTCCACGAGCAGTACTTC. Translated: CSARVPIGQGAFHEQYF.

This chain connects TRBV5-1 to TRBJ2-5; D is undetermined. Trimming took off 3 bases at V and 4 bases at J, with 16 bases between the two ends. CDR1 SGHRS and CDR2 YFSETQ come from the germline V gene. The CDR3 length is 15 residues. DNA for the CDR3: TGCGCCAGCAGCTACCGAGGAACCCGAGGAGAGACCCAGTACTTC. Translation: CASSYRGTRGETQYF.

Here the CDR3 reads CASSLTDRAGTGELFF. CDR3 sequence (DNA): TGTGCCAGCAGCTTAACAGACAGGGCGGGCACCGGGGAGCTGTTTTTT. The J gene is TRBJ2-2, the V gene TRBV7-3; 7 nucleotides agree with TRBD1. The CDR3 totals 16 residues. Trimming at V came to 0 bases and at J to 4 bases, leaving 5 bases not matched to a gene. Germline V gene sequence: CDR1 SGHTA, CDR2 FQGTGA.

The rearrangement links TRBV11-2 to TRBJ2-2, with TRBD1 identical over 9 bases. Germline V gene sequence: CDR1 SGHAT, CDR2 FQNNGV. V lost 5 bases to trimming and J lost 3 bases; unmatched junction nucleotides: 16. This CDR3 is 19 amino acids long. The CDR3 DNA reads TGTGCCAGCAGCCCTGTGGGGACAGGGATCAGGAAGGACACCGGGGAGCTGTTTTTT. Translation: CASSPVGTGIRKDTGELFF.

A few counts support this clonotype. This chain links TRBV20-1 with TRBJ2-7; D may be TRBD1 or TRBD2 (5 bases each). The germline V and J ends were trimmed by 1 base and 6 bases, with 19 bases remaining between them. There are 15 residues in the CDR3. CDR1 and CDR2 from the germline V gene are DFQATT and SNEGSKA (reference sequence). DNA for the CDR3: TGCAGTGCTAGAGCAAGCCGGGACCAGAGACGCGAGCAGTACTTC. Its translation: CSARASRDQRREQYF.

There are a few counts of this clonotype. V is TRBV4-1 and J is TRBJ2-2; TRBD2 aligns across 10 bases. The CDR3 consists of 17 residues. With 1 base clipped from V and 5 bases from J, the junction kept 7 bases outside the gene matches. Looked up from germline, CDR1 is MGHRA and CDR2 is YSYEKL. Here the CDR3 reads CASSQVLAGVGTGELFF. The CDR3 DNA reads as TGCGCCAGCAGCCAAGTTCTAGCGGGAGTGGGAACCGGGGAGCTGTTTTTT.

In this sample, this clonotype turned up many times. The chain is built from TRBV28 and TRBJ1-4; D remains unclear. The CDR3 totals 15 residues. Looked up from germline, CDR1 is MDHEN and CDR2 is SYDVKM. V was cut by 5 bases and J by 0 bases, with 10 bases left in between. The CDR3 protein is CASSTSQPTNEKLFF. The CDR3 nucleotides read TGTGCCAGCAGTACATCACAGCCAACTAATGAAAAACTGTTTTTT. Full variable domain (outside the CDR3, taken from reference TRBV28 and TRBJ1-4): DVKVTQSSRYLVKRTGEKVFLECVQDMDHENMFWYRQDPGLGLRLIYFSYDVKMKEKGDIPEGYSVSREKKERFSLILESASTNQTSMYLCASSTSQPTNEKLFFGSGTQLSVL.

The chain uses TRBV5-1 and TRBJ2-7, with TRBD1 matching 9 bases. J was trimmed by 3 bases and V by 4 bases; bases with no gene match: 5. CDR3 length: 14 residues. Germline CDR1 SGHRS, CDR2 YFSETQ. CDR3 sequence (DNA): TGCGCCAGCAGCACCGGGACAGGGAACTACGAGCAGTACTTC. It specifies CASSTGTGNYEQYF.

This clonotype was detected many times. The chain recombines TRBV28 with TRBJ1-1; TRBD1 is a possible D gene (6 bases). Germline assignment: CDR1 MDHEN and CDR2 SYDVKM. The germline V and J ends were trimmed by 5 bases and 3 bases, with 13 bases remaining between them. This CDR3 spans 14 amino acids. The DNA for the CDR3 is TGTGCCAGCAGTCATAACAGGGTTGACACTGAAGCTTTCTTT. Protein product: CASSHNRVDTEAFF. Full variable domain (rest looked up from reference TRBV28 and TRBJ1-1): DVKVTQSSRYLVKRTGEKVFLECVQDMDHENMFWYRQDPGLGLRLIYFSYDVKMKEKGDIPEGYSVSREKKERFSLILESASTNQTSMYLCASSHNRVDTEAFFGQGTRLTVV.

The J gene is TRBJ2-1, the V gene TRBV24-1; 8 nucleotides line up with TRBD1. Trimming took 4 bases from V and 2 from J; bases not matched to a gene: 3. Germline V gene data show CDR1 as KGHDR and CDR2 as SFDVKD. This CDR3 has 15 residues. The CDR3 reads CATSEQTGAYNEQFF. The CDR3 DNA follows: TGTGCCACCAGTGAACAGACAGGGGCCTACAATGAGCAGTTCTTC.

This chain connects TRBV5-1 to TRBJ1-2; 9 bases are shared with TRBD1. The CDR3 sequence is 15 residues long. V trimming: 0 bases; J trimming: 7 bases; junction bases outside the gene matches: 7. Germline assignment: CDR1 SGHRS and CDR2 YFSETQ. As DNA, the CDR3 is TGCGCCAGCAGCTTGGGGGACAGGGAGTTTGCTGGCTACACCTTC. Its translation: CASSLGDREFAGYTF.

The chain joins TRBV30 to TRBJ1-1; 7 positions agree with TRBD1. CDR1 and CDR2 from the germline V gene are GTSNPN and SVGIG (reference sequence). This CDR3 is built from 15 residues. J was trimmed by 7 bases and V by 1 base; bases with no gene match: 12. CDR3 sequence: CAWSGETGAPYEAFF. The CDR3 nucleotides read TGTGCCTGGAGTGGGGAAACAGGGGCCCCCTATGAAGCTTTCTTT.

This clonotype was observed many times. V is TRBV5-8 and J is TRBJ1-2, with 11 bases fitting TRBD1. Germline V gene lookup returns CDR1 SGHTS and CDR2 YDEGEE. V was clipped by 4 bases and J by 4 bases; unmatched bases: 3. The CDR3 runs to 14 residues. CDR3 nucleotides: TGTGCCAGCAGCCGGACAGGGGGCTCCTATGGCTACACCTTC. Translated, it gives CASSRTGGSYGYTF.

This clonotype was detected many times. The CDR3 loop is CASTDGEFGANVLTF. CDR3 DNA: TGTGCCAGCACCGACGGTGAATTTGGGGCCAACGTCCTGACTTTC. V and J are TRBV6-2 or TRBV6-3 and TRBJ2-6, with D unresolved. CDR3 size: 15 residues. V was clipped by 7 bases and J by 3 bases, with 13 bases between them. Germline V gene sequence: CDR1 MNHEY, CDR2 SVGEGT.

About this clonotype: A much larger clone differs by one base, so this may be a read error. The genes are TRBV28 and TRBJ2-6; D is ambiguous. Per germline, CDR1 MDHEN and CDR2 SYDVKM. The CDR3 contains 14 residues. In DNA form, the CDR3 reads TGTTCCAGCAAAAGAAACTCTGGGGCCAACGTCCTGACTTTC. Residues: CSSKRNSGANVLTF.

This clonotype was counted ten times or more. The V gene is TRBV12-3 or TRBV12-4, the J gene TRBJ2-5; unclear D gene. The V end was cut by 6 bases, the J end by 0 bases, with 17 bases between. There are 16 residues in the CDR3. The CDR3 region is CASSSVRREYQETQYF. CDR3 nucleotides: TGTGCCAGCAGCTCAGTCCGGAGAGAGTACCAAGAGACCCAGTACTTC.

Many counts were recorded for this clonotype. The DNA of the CDR3 is TGCAGTGCTCCACAAGAGACCCAGTACTTC. Protein: CSAPQETQYF. The chain couples TRBV20-1 to TRBJ2-5; unclear D gene. Trimming removed 5 bases at V and 2 bases at J, with 3 bases between. The germline V gene encodes CDR1 DFQATT and CDR2 SNEGSKA (reference sequence). There are 10 residues in the CDR3.